The subject of this entry is one T cell receptor beta chain. As yet, its antigen is unknown. A universal primer site was added by template switching, and unique molecular identifiers were carried by the cDNA. TCRdb re-called the 5' RACE reads through MiXCR, storing one row per CDR3 protein. The sample lists around 370,000 distinct CDR3 sequences; roughly 9% were seen once. The data are from a study of identical twins. Overall study findings and caveats: Twin pairs' shared out-of-frame alpha sequences were enriched in low generation probability. Models underestimated how often monozygotic twins shared out-of-frame TCR alpha.

The sequencing input was naive T cells sorted from blood. The TCR sequence derives from a woman between 50 and 59 years old in good health.

The CDR3 DNA follows: TGTGCCAGCAGCTTAGTAACCGGGGGCGGGGGCAAAGAGACCCAGTACTTC. The encoded protein is CASSLVTGGGGKETQYF. The chain combines TRBV7-2 with TRBJ2-5, with TRBD2 as a possible D gene (7 bases). V shed 1 base and J shed 3 bases, with 18 bases lying between them. Germline V gene sequence: CDR1 SGHTA, CDR2 FQGNSA. The CDR3 extends over 17 amino acids.